These T cell receptor beta chains were read from a single sample in a study of blood T cells in healthy people across ages. TCRdb processed the 5' RACE reads anew with MiXCR; each CDR3 protein has one entry. The data hold about 700,000 distinct CDR3 sequences, with approximately 31% observed a single time. The sequencing input was blood. Receptors were obtained from a woman at least 80 years old in good health. CDR3s include the opening cysteine and the closing phenylalanine or tryptophan. D genes are given only for firm matches. Only part of the rows carry a size: once, few, many, or a class if the clone is expanded.

d_call,j_call,v_call,clone_size,cdr3_aa,cdr3_nt
TRBD1,TRBJ2-4,TRBV12-3/TRBV12-4,many,CASSPRDSQLLDPNPLAKNIQYF,TGTGCCAGCAGCCCCCGGGACAGTCAGTTATTGGACCCAAACCCTCTAGCCAAAAACATTCAGTACTTC
NA,TRBJ1-4,TRBV30,NA,CAWSLGLNEKLFF,TGTGCCTGGAGTCTGGGTCTAAATGAAAAACTGTTTTTT
TRBD1,TRBJ2-5,TRBV11-2,many,CASSTRTGGLSETQYF,TGTGCCAGCAGCACCCGGACAGGGGGGCTCTCAGAGACCCAGTACTTC
NA,TRBJ2-2,TRBV5-5,many,CASSPLGDFNTGELFF,TGTGCCAGCAGCCCCTTGGGAGATTTTAACACCGGGGAGCTGTTTTTT
TRBD1,TRBJ2-2,TRBV4-1,few,CASSQGDRSTGELFF,TGCGCCAGCAGCCAAGGGGACAGGAGCACCGGGGAGCTGTTTTTT
TRBD1,TRBJ2-5,TRBV9,many,CASGLGTAIGRTQYF,TGTGCCAGCGGTCTAGGGACAGCGATCGGGCGGACCCAGTACTTC
TRBD1,TRBJ2-2,TRBV12-3/TRBV12-4,few,CASSLRTGGSGELFF,TGTGCCAGCAGTCTCAGGACAGGAGGATCCGGGGAGCTGTTTTTT
TRBD2,TRBJ2-3,TRBV7-2,many,CASRMRAGGPDTQYF,TGTGCCAGCAGGATGAGAGCGGGGGGGCCCGATACGCAGTATTTT
NA,TRBJ1-5,TRBV6-5,NA,CASRPGAGSNQPQHF,TGTGCCAGCAGACCGGGAGCCGGCAGCAATCAGCCCCAGCATTTT
NA,TRBJ2-7,TRBV30,many,CAWRRGPYEQYF,TGTGCCTGGAGGCGGGGACCCTACGAGCAGTACTTC
NA,TRBJ2-1,TRBV6-2/TRBV6-3,many,CASSYLAGGEQFF,TGTGCCAGCAGTTACCTGGCGGGTGGGGAGCAGTTCTTC
TRBD1,TRBJ2-1,TRBV15,once,CATSSPIQGARYNEQFF,TGTGCCACCAGCAGTCCCATACAGGGGGCAAGGTACAATGAGCAGTTCTTC
NA,TRBJ2-7,TRBV12-5,NA,CAGGLVVHEQYF,TGTGCTGGTGGTTTGGTAGTCCACGAGCAGTACTTC
TRBD1,TRBJ1-2,TRBV2,many,CASRGTGEYGYTF,TGTGCCAGCAGGGGAACAGGGGAATATGGCTACACCTTC
TRBD2,TRBJ2-1,TRBV10-3,many,CAISSGGRSSYNEQFF,TGTGCCATCTCTAGCGGGGGGCGAAGCTCCTACAATGAGCAGTTCTTC
TRBD1,TRBJ2-7,TRBV29-1,many,CTATGTGGHEQYF,TGCACCGCCACCGGGACAGGGGGCCACGAGCAGTACTTC
NA,TRBJ1-1,TRBV6-2/TRBV6-3,few,CASRPWRDTEAFF,TGTGCCAGCAGGCCATGGAGAGACACTGAAGCTTTCTTT
TRBD2,TRBJ2-1,TRBV12-3/TRBV12-4,many,CASRSPGGVYNEQFF,TGTGCCAGCAGAAGTCCGGGGGGGGTTTACAATGAGCAGTTCTTC